This entry lists 9 T cell receptor beta chains sequenced from one sample in a study of T cell repertoires in cytomegalovirus infection. TCRdb re-derived calls from the reads in MiXCR, one entry per CDR3 protein. This sample has 550,000 to 850,000 distinct CDR3 sequences, with around 32% found just once. No antigen is known for these receptors. Sequencing was performed on cultured PBMCs, taken from culture after CMV antigen stimulation. Source of these receptors: a human donor in good health (CMV status not recorded). Some clones in this sample may be carry-over from other donors' samples.

The chain recombines TRBV6-5 with TRBJ2-2, with 7 bases that match TRBD1. The CDR3 consists of 17 residues. CDR1 MNHEY and CDR2 SVGAGI come from the germline V gene. Trimming removed 8 bases from V and 5 bases from J; junction bases left unmatched: 17. Written as DNA, the CDR3 is TGTGCCAGCGGAGAAAGCGACAGGGAAGGGGAAACCGGGGAGCTGTTTTTT. Translating gives CASGESDREGETGELFF.

The chain combines TRBV12-3 or TRBV12-4 with TRBJ2-5; D possibly corresponds to TRBD2 (6 bases). Trimming cost V 4 bases and J 5 bases, with 20 bases left between them. The CDR3 length is 16 residues. CDR3 protein: CASSSPRSGTEETQYF. For the CDR3, the DNA is TGTGCCAGCAGTTCCCCTCGGTCCGGGACTGAGGAGACCCAGTACTTC.

The gene calls are TRBV20-1 and TRBJ2-5; no clear D. Trimming shortened V by 4 bases and J by 5 bases, and 11 bases separated the two germline ends. The CDR3 has 12 residues. The germline CDR1 and CDR2 sequences are DFQATT and SNEGSKA (reference sequence). The CDR3 sequence is CSAKVDAETQYF. Written as DNA, the CDR3 is TGCAGTGCTAAAGTGGACGCGGAGACCCAGTACTTC.

This clonotype appeared once. The gene calls are TRBV12-3 or TRBV12-4 and TRBJ2-7; D remains ambiguous. The CDR3 is 14 residues long. V was cut by 3 bases and J by 2 bases, with 11 bases left in between. The CDR3, as DNA: TGTGCCAGCAGTTTGGGCAGCCTGACCTACGAGCAGTACTTC. This encodes CASSLGSLTYEQYF.

The chain joins TRBV20-1 to TRBJ2-2; TRBD2 matches 12 bases. The CDR3 is 16 residues long. V lost 1 base and J lost 4; bases outside the gene matches: 4. In germline, CDR1 is DFQATT, CDR2 SNEGSKA (reference sequence). The CDR3 sequence is CSARVLAGGVTGELFF. The CDR3 bases are TGCAGTGCTAGAGTACTAGCGGGGGGTGTCACCGGGGAGCTGTTTTTT.

The chain carries TRBV7-2 and TRBJ2-3; a possible D gene is TRBD2 (5 bases). Trimming pared 0 bases from V and 1 base from J, leaving 8 bases between. This CDR3 contains 15 residues. Germline V gives CDR1 SGHTA, CDR2 FQGNSA. This chain's CDR3 is CASSLAGAGTDTQYF. In DNA, the CDR3 is TGTGCCAGCAGCTTAGCGGGAGCTGGCACAGATACGCAGTATTTT. The whole variable domain, filled in from reference TRBV7-2 and TRBJ2-3, reads GAGVSQSPSNKVTEKGKDVELRCDPISGHTALYWYRQSLGQGLEFLIYFQGNSAPDKSGLPSDRFSAERTGGSVSTLTIQRTQQEDSAVYLCASSLAGAGTDTQYFGPGTRLTVL.

This clonotype was counted only a few times. This sequence joins TRBV28 and TRBJ2-5, with 8 positions matching TRBD2. The germline V gene has CDR1 MDHEN and CDR2 SYDVKM. The CDR3 is made up of 16 amino acids. V dropped 5 bases and J dropped 4; count of bases not matched to a gene: 12. The DNA for the CDR3 is TGTGCCAGCAGTCGGGCGGTCGGGGGGGCCCGAGAGACCCAGTACTTC. It codes for CASSRAVGGARETQYF.

This clonotype showed up just a few times. J is TRBJ2-7 and V is TRBV4-2, with D perhaps matching TRBD2 (7 bases). Trimming shortened V by 3 bases and J by 3 bases, and 9 bases separated the two germline ends. CDR3 length equals 13 residues. The germline gives CDR1 LGHNA, CDR2 YNFKEQ. The CDR3 loop is CASSHRGGYEQYF. The CDR3 DNA is TGTGCCAGCAGCCATAGGGGGGGCTACGAGCAGTACTTC.

This clonotype occurred a few times. CDR3 in DNA: TGTGCCAGCATGGTGAGCCATGGCACAGATACGCAGTATTTT. It encodes CASMVSHGTDTQYF. V is TRBV6-1 and J is TRBJ2-3; D is uncertain. V was pared by 7 bases and J by 1 base, with 12 bases between. Germline V gene data show CDR1 as MNHNS and CDR2 as SASEGT. The CDR3 has 14 amino acids.